The 12 T cell receptor beta chains presented below share a single source sample, sequenced in a study of blood T cell repertoires in COVID-19. Libraries were prepared by immunoSEQ multiplex PCR; TCRdb keeps only in-frame clonotypes and omits some of them. This table holds fewer than 250,000 clones, less than 90% found once. Sequencing input: peripheral blood. Receptor source: a man aged 70-80 years with acute or convalescent COVID-19.

The gene calls are TRBV29-1 and TRBJ2-2; TRBD1 aligns across 10 bases. J lost 4 bases, V lost 6 bases, and 11 bases had no gene match. Germline CDR1 SQVTM, CDR2 ANQGSEA. The CDR3 extends over 16 amino acids. Written as DNA, the CDR3 is TGCAGCGTAAGGGACAGGGGCCGACAAGGCACCGGGGAGCTGTTTTTT. Translating gives CSVRDRGRQGTGELFF.

The chain recombines TRBV29-1 with TRBJ1-2, with D unclear. Trimming stripped 2 bases from V and 3 bases from J, with 13 bases between. Germline V gives CDR1 SQVTM, CDR2 ANQGSEA. The CDR3 is 14 residues long. The CDR3 spells CSVESLVGDYGYTF. DNA of the CDR3: TGCAGCGTTGAATCCCTCGTTGGAGACTATGGCTACACCTTC.

The chain joins TRBV19 to TRBJ2-7; unclear D gene. The CDR3 covers 11 residues. Germline V gene sequence: CDR1 LNHDA, CDR2 SQIVND (reference sequence). V lost 10 bases, J lost 6 bases, and 13 bases lay in between. CDR3 region: CATLGSVEQYF. The CDR3 nucleotides read TGTGCCACCCTCGGGTCGGTCGAGCAGTACTTC. The variable domain in full, with the rest retrieved from reference TRBV19 and TRBJ2-7, is DGGITQSPKYLFRKEGQNVTLSCEQNLNHDAMYWYRQDPGQGLRLIYYSQIVNDFQKGDIAEGYSVSREKKESFPLTVTSAQKNPTAFYLCATLGSVEQYFGPGTRLTVT.

V is TRBV7-2 and J is TRBJ2-7, with a possible D match to TRBD2 (6 bases). V was trimmed by 1 base and J by 6 bases, leaving 7 bases between them. The CDR3 covers 12 residues. From germline, CDR1 is SGHTA and CDR2 FQGNSA. The CDR3: CASSLGSGEQYF. The CDR3 DNA is TGTGCCAGCAGCTTAGGTAGCGGCGAGCAGTACTTC.

As for this clone: Additional DNA sequences in this sample encode the identical CDR3. The rearrangement joins TRBV5-1 to TRBJ2-7, with D perhaps matching TRBD1 (5 bases). The length of the CDR3 is 15 residues. Germline V gene data show CDR1 as SGHRS and CDR2 as YFSETQ. The V gene lost 0 bases and the J gene lost 2 bases, with 12 bases spanning the gap. The CDR3 region is CASSLGAGLTYEQYF. The CDR3 DNA is TGCGCCAGCAGCTTGGGGGCAGGGTTAACCTACGAGCAGTACTTC.

The chain combines TRBV7-6 with TRBJ2-3; 15 bases are shared with TRBD2. Germline-derived CDR1 and CDR2 are SGHVS and FNYEAQ. Germline trimming cut 2 bases from V and 6 bases from J; bases unmatched to any gene: 12. This CDR3 contains 19 residues. CDR3 sequence reads: CASSLRGLAGGSRGDTQYF. For the CDR3, the DNA is TGTGCCAGCAGCTTAAGAGGACTAGCGGGAGGGTCTCGGGGCGATACGCAGTATTTT.

V gene TRBV3-1 (or the pseudogene TRBV3-2) combines with J gene TRBJ2-3; D call uncertain. Trimming pared 4 bases from V and 1 base from J, leaving 12 bases between. The CDR3 totals 15 residues. Germline CDR1 and CDR2: LGHDT and YNNKEL (reference sequence). The CDR3 reads CASSPGAAGTDTQYF. The CDR3 coding sequence is TGTGCCAGCAGCCCCGGAGCAGCAGGCACAGATACGCAGTATTTT.

This rearrangement joins TRBV28 to TRBJ2-7, with 8 positions matching TRBD2. The junction had 7 bases not matched to a gene; V was cut back by 4 bases and J by 2 bases. Germline-derived CDR1 and CDR2 are MDHEN and SYDVKM. CDR3 length: 15 residues. CDR3 bases: TGTGCCAGCAGTTCCAGCGGGAGTGTCACCTACGAGCAGTACTTC. It yields the protein CASSSSGSVTYEQYF.

This rearrangement joins TRBV7-9 to TRBJ2-7; 7 bases align to TRBD2. The germline V gene encodes CDR1 SEHNR and CDR2 FQNEAQ (reference sequence). CDR3 length equals 16 residues. The V segment lost 3 bases and the J segment 0 bases; nucleotides outside the gene matches: 8. The CDR3 reads CASSFSAGTTSYEQYF. The CDR3 DNA is TGTGCCAGCAGCTTTTCAGCGGGAACGACCTCCTACGAGCAGTACTTC.

This clone was recorded a few times. The V and J genes are TRBV10-3 and TRBJ2-2, with 7 nucleotides matching TRBD2. Trimming took 11 bases from V and 4 from J; bases not matched to a gene: 22. The germline V gene has CDR1 ENHRY and CDR2 SYGVKD. The CDR3 runs to 18 residues. CDR3 in DNA: TGTGCCGTTTTGAGGGAGGGAGAAGGGTTTGTCCTCACCGGGGAGCTGTTTTTT. The encoded protein is CAVLREGEGFVLTGELFF.

The V gene is TRBV3-1 (or the pseudogene TRBV3-2), the J gene TRBJ1-6; 7 bases agree with TRBD1. From germline, CDR1 is LGHDT and CDR2 YNNKEL (reference sequence). The CDR3 sequence is 13 residues long. The trim removed 6 bases at V and 8 bases at J, leaving 4 bases unmatched. The CDR3 reads CASRMTGYSPLHF. CDR3 in DNA: TGTGCCAGCAGAATGACAGGGTATTCACCCCTCCACTTT.

A single count supports this clone. CDR3 in amino acids: CASSLAVAGGDTQYF. The CDR3 DNA reads as TGCGCCAGCAGCTTGGCGGTAGCGGGAGGAGATACGCAGTATTTT. The V call is TRBV5-1, the J call TRBJ2-3, with TRBD2 matching 10 bases. The CDR3 extends over 15 amino acids. Germline assignment: CDR1 SGHRS and CDR2 YFSETQ. V trimming: 0 bases; J trimming: 5 bases; junction bases outside the gene matches: 3. Variable domain in full (rest from reference TRBV5-1 and TRBJ2-3): KAGVTQTPRYLIKTRGQQVTLSCSPISGHRSVSWYQQTPGQGLQFLFEYFSETQRNKGNFPGRFSGRQFSNSRSEMNVSTLELGDSALYLCASSLAVAGGDTQYFGPGTRLTVL.